The next 16 T cell receptor beta chains were all read from a single sample in a study of T cells expressing NK-cell markers. Reprocessing the 5' RACE reads, TCRdb reports a single entry for every CDR3 protein and omits DNA. This sample's table has fewer than 400,000 distinct CDR3 sequences. Sequenced: blood T cells: a sorted CD56 or NKG2C T cell subset, CD4+ or CD8+ T cells, or bulk PBMC T cells (not recorded which). The receptor set was obtained from a woman between 45 and 65 years old in good health.

CDR3: CASRAPTGRPDTQYF. This chain connects TRBV11-1 to TRBJ2-3; TCRdb returns TRBD1, unconfirmable since there is no DNA. This CDR3 is 15 amino acids long. In germline, CDR1 is SGHAT, CDR2 FQDESV (reference sequence).

This chain uses TRBV20-1 with TRBJ2-1. In germline, CDR1 is DFQATT, CDR2 SNEGSKA (reference sequence). The CDR3 is made up of 13 amino acids. The CDR3 sequence: CSALGVLYNEQFF.

This chain uses TRBV7-7 with TRBJ1-5. From germline, CDR1 is SSHAT and CDR2 FNYEAQ (reference sequence). There are 13 residues in the CDR3. The CDR3 loop is CASSLSENQPQHF.

The chain carries TRBV6-5 and TRBJ1-6. CDR3 length: 15 residues. Germline loops: CDR1 MNHEY, CDR2 SVGAGI. The chain's CDR3 is CASSSSGSGNSPLHF.

This chain connects TRBV5-1 to TRBJ1-1; with no DNA, the TCRdb D assignment of TRBD1 cannot be verified. Per germline, CDR1 SGHRS and CDR2 YFSETQ. The CDR3 totals 18 residues. CDR3 loop: CASSLIPPTGGEGTEAFF.

V gene TRBV27 combines with J gene TRBJ2-7; TCRdb proposes TRBD1, but this gene call is untestable without DNA. The CDR3 spans 15 residues. Germline CDR1 reads MNHEY; CDR2 reads SMNVEV (reference sequence). CDR3 sequence reads: CASSFTGTGVGEQYF.

The CDR3 sequence: CATRFLADTDTQYF. This chain joins TRBV12-3 or TRBV12-4 and TRBJ2-3; the D call of TRBD2 rests on TCRdb alone, since no DNA is present to check it. The CDR3 runs 14 residues.

This CDR3 reads CASSATEEAFF. This chain links TRBV18 with TRBJ1-1; with no DNA, the TCRdb D assignment of TRBD1 cannot be verified. The CDR3 sequence is 11 residues long. The germline gives CDR1 KGHSH, CDR2 LQKENI.

The chain combines TRBV7-9 with TRBJ2-1. Per the germline V gene, CDR1 is SEHNR and CDR2 is FQNEAQ (reference sequence). The CDR3 is 14 amino acids. This CDR3 is CASSLSSTVNEQFF.

The CDR3 is CSPQTSGHNEQFF. The rearrangement links TRBV20-1 to TRBJ2-1; TCRdb calls TRBD2, which cannot be checked without DNA. Germline CDR1 DFQATT, CDR2 SNEGSKA (reference sequence). CDR3 length equals 13 residues.

The chain recombines TRBV28 with TRBJ2-5; TCRdb proposes TRBD2, but this gene call is untestable without DNA. Germline lookup yields CDR1 MDHEN and CDR2 SYDVKM. The length of the CDR3 is 16 residues. The CDR3: CASSLETSGSSETQYF.

The chain recombines TRBV10-3 with TRBJ2-3; no DNA is available, so the TRBD2 call from TCRdb remains unchecked. The germline gives CDR1 ENHRY, CDR2 SYGVKD. The CDR3 is made up of 16 amino acids. CDR3 amino acids: CAIREGLAGLGDTQYF.

The chain couples TRBV24-1 to TRBJ2-1; without DNA, the TCRdb call of TRBD2 cannot be checked. This CDR3 is built from 14 residues. Per the germline V gene, CDR1 is KGHDR and CDR2 is SFDVKD. CDR3 sequence reads: CATSGTSGTVEQFF.

The chain carries TRBV14 and TRBJ2-1. Germline CDR1 and CDR2: SGHDN and FVKESK. The CDR3 extends over 16 amino acids. The CDR3 here is CASSPEMTGPDNEQFF. The variable domain in full, completed from reference TRBV14 and TRBJ2-1, reads EAGVTQFPSHSVIEKGQTVTLRCDPISGHDNLYWYRRVMGKEIKFLLHFVKESKQDESGMPNNRFLAERTGGTYSTLKVQPAELEDSGVYFCASSPEMTGPDNEQFFGPGTRLTVL.

The chain has TRBV10-3 and TRBJ1-1. Per germline, CDR1 ENHRY and CDR2 SYGVKD. The CDR3 runs 13 residues. CDR3 protein: CAISESSGAEAFF.

The chain combines TRBV4-2 with TRBJ1-1. Germline lookup yields CDR1 LGHNA and CDR2 YNFKEQ. CDR3 length: 15 amino acids. CDR3 amino acids: CASSQDGGLNTEAFF.